This T cell receptor (beta chain) comes out of a study of cytomegalovirus exposure and HLA in healthy donors. Study overall: Findings of an earlier analysis included 110 million or so unique TCR beta sequences from 180 million or so T cells. Findings of the study overall: Later analysis suggested most CMV-associated TCR beta chains were HLA-restricted. For TCR beta chains, V- and J-gene trimming was later linked to a missense DCLRE1C variant.

In the case of this clone: Antigen unknown.

This CDR3 comprises 13 residues. Per the germline V gene, CDR1 is SEHNR and CDR2 is FQNEAQ (reference sequence). The ends lost 8 bases at V and 4 bases at J; junction bases unmatched: 7. 13 Jbeta primers and 60 Vbeta primers were used for the PCR. The repertoire was sequenced with immunoSEQ multiplex PCR; TCRdb's copy has only in-frame clones and lacks some. The table lists some 200,000 clones, 75% to 85% of them singletons. The origin of this receptor is a boy under 18 in good health and CMV-seronegative. Material: PBMCs. This chain joins TRBV7-9 and TRBJ1-1; 7 bases match TRBD1. Written as DNA, the CDR3 is TGTGCCAGCTCGAGGGGGCGCGGCACTGAAGCTTTCTTT. Protein: CASSRGRGTEAFF.